The clone carrying this T cell receptor beta chain was observed a single time. In germline, CDR1 is SGHNT, CDR2 YENEEA. Trimming cost V 0 bases and J 8 bases, with 10 bases left between them. The CDR3 extends over 13 amino acids. This specimen belongs to a study of blood T cell repertoires in COVID-19. Clones were sequenced by immunoSEQ multiplex PCR, and TCRdb holds only the in-frame ones, with some missing. The data hold roughly 320,000 clones, with 89% observed a single time. The gene calls are TRBV11-3 and TRBJ1-1, with unresolved D. The sample consisted of peripheral blood. This sequence was found in a woman in her twenties or thirties with COVID-19, enrolled during active disease. The CDR3 is CASSLDPPPEAFF. The CDR3, as DNA: TGTGCCAGCAGCTTAGATCCCCCCCCAGAAGCTTTCTTT.